The present T cell receptor beta chain was sequenced within a study of cytomegalovirus exposure and HLA in healthy donors (dated by TCRdb to the late 2010s). For the study in its entirety: In an earlier analysis of approximately 640 of the donors, less than 350 Gb of sequence data and roughly 100 million unique TCR beta sequences from about 179 million T cells were reported. In addition to the first cohort of around 670 subjects, a separate validation cohort of approximately 130 different subjects was used. The number of typed donors differed by locus: roughly 620-640 for A, B, C, DRB1 and DQB1; 500 to 550 for DQA1; 606 for DPA1; and some 470 for DPB1. Rather than using new phenotypic data, the later analysis identified candidate immune exposures from TCR beta sequences and from how often those sequences occurred across donors. A later genetic analysis took genome-wide SNP genotypes for about 65% of the roughly 670 donors and used that subset as a discovery cohort. All discovery cohort repertoires had been generated on a single sequencing platform. An early release covering around 630 HLA-typed donors comprised about 300 gigabases of sequencing data and some 79 million unique TCR sequences. The study used immunosequencing to profile the T cell repertoires of 666 subjects and linked those repertoires to cytomegalovirus serostatus. A later analysis re-analyzed previously published TCR beta repertoires from several hundred donors and added high-resolution HLA genotyping to study TCR occurrence patterns. Because of strong linkage in the cohort, roughly 5 DR-DQ haplotypes were treated as single units for association and clustering. Of the roughly 390 genotyped donors, roughly 85% fell in the genetic ancestry cluster associated with self-reported Caucasian donors. Both class I and class II loci were covered by HLA typing, at four-digit resolution. The study combined high-throughput TCR immunosequencing, statistical association of individual TCRs with disease status, and machine learning to predict cytomegalovirus infection status. Across some 400 genotyped donors of the cohort, an average of roughly 250,000 unique TCR beta nucleotide sequences per donor were sequenced, and roughly a sixth of those sequences were non-productive. To decide whether each TCR beta V gene segment behaved as functional or pseudogenic, an earlier analysis of some 540 of the donors relied on high-throughput TCR beta sequencing. The study aimed to test whether cataloging public T cell receptors could reveal signatures of past pathogen exposure. Alongside the repertoire data, information on donor age, sex, ethnicity and CMV serostatus was compiled. What the work shows at the level of the full study, not this receptor alone: Because counts were too low, more than 15 rarely observed V segments, including chromosome 9 orphons, were excluded from the earlier analysis of some 590 of the donors. In a later genetic analysis, a missense DCLRE1C variant was associated with V-gene and J-gene trimming of TCR beta chains, and the association was replicated in an independent cohort. While some public TCRs were present in many individuals, most TCR sequences turned up only very rarely across donors. Sequencing depth was assumed to be roughly uniform across donors in the presence/absence analyses, though that assumption may not hold. A group of highly shared sequence variants was considered likely to be a technical artifact of the sequencing pipeline. An earlier analysis of 587 of the donors showed that most TCR beta V segments appeared in productive rearrangements either about 90% or about 30% of the time, which broadly matched IMGT annotations. In a later analysis, the rate of TCR association differed among HLA loci, with DRB1 alleles having the most associated TCRs and HLA-C alleles having the fewest. According to a later analysis, most CMV-associated TCR beta chains appeared to be HLA-restricted, and the HLA associations seemed to be driven largely by CMV exposure. The cohort was sequenced for TCR beta chains only, and without alpha or paired-chain data the features that could be detected were limited. A further reported finding was that TCR beta sequences accurately predicted the HLA-A and HLA-B alleles for most subjects in the first cohort. The classifier was reported to diagnose cytomegalovirus status with high specificity and sensitivity in both the original and validation cohorts. When HLA alleles, especially DR and DQ, strongly co-occurred, attributing TCR associations to individual alleles was difficult. Several of the top co-occurrence clusters appeared to be linked to parvovirus B19, influenza, CMV and Epstein-Barr virus, according to a later analysis. Compared with equally common non-associated chains, HLA-associated TCR beta chains in a later analysis were more clonally expanded and had lower generation probabilities. At a false discovery rate of 0.05, a later analysis linked 16,951 TCR beta sequences to specific HLA alleles. The study listed 150 to 200 TCR beta chains as associated with cytomegalovirus. In a later genetic analysis, fewer N-insertions in productive TCRs were reported among donors in an Asian-associated ancestry cluster than the roughly 700-donor mean. According to the authors, the approach could potentially be generalized to other disease states and immunological phenotypes. The 87-base-pair reads could not distinguish some IMGT-functional V segments, including TRBV6-2 and TRBV6-3, so those segments were excluded. The only immune exposure information available for the cohort was CMV serostatus. In vitro tests confirmed that three of the cytomegalovirus-associated TCR beta chains recognize cytomegalovirus antigens. Linkage disequilibrium might explain the correlated functional status among segregating V segments, but an unknown experimental factor could not be excluded. Because HLA typing was missing for some donors at each locus, association tests included only the typed subset.

Receptor libraries were prepared by the immunoSEQ multiplex PCR assay. The multiplex PCR relied on a mix of 60 forward primers for TCR Vbeta segments and 13 reverse primers for TCR Jbeta segments. The CDR3 region of rearranged TCR beta genes was amplified from genomic DNA with a multiplex PCR assay. On the Illumina HiSeq System, the amplified TCR beta libraries were sequenced as 87-base-pair reads. The original pipeline was this. A later analysis tallied tens of millions of unique TCR beta chains across the 700 or so repertoires, and some 10 million of those chains were shared by two or more donors. To remove PCR and sequencing errors, raw reads were error-corrected and collapsed into unique sequences using a nearest-neighbor algorithm that merged closely related sequences. Alignment of CDR3 sequences to IMGT reference sequences was used to assign V, D and J gene segments. For a sequence to be retained, at least a six-nucleotide match to both a V gene segment and a J gene segment was required. Rearrangements were classified as productive when the CDR3 lacked stop codons and remained in frame with V and J, and all other rearrangements were classified as non-productive. Following IMGT convention, CDR3 was defined as the stretch from the second conserved V-encoded cysteine to the conserved J-encoded phenylalanine. Sequences without an unambiguous match to a single V gene segment were excluded from the earlier analysis of about 640 of the donors. In an earlier analysis of some 590 of the donors, a V segment was called functional when productive rearrangements were above 56.7%, and segregating when the standard deviation between donors exceeded 5%. To diagnose cytomegalovirus status from the catalog of TCR beta chain sequences, a statistical classification framework was built. A later analysis assigned V and J genes by comparing TCR nucleotide sequences with IMGT/GENE-DB human TR gene sequences. In a later analysis, CDR3 sequences and most-parsimonious VDJ recombination scenarios were assigned using the TCRdist pipeline. In a later analysis, each TCR beta chain was defined by its CDR3 amino acid sequence together with its V-gene family, and reads lacking a unique V-gene family were excluded. In a later analysis, fewer than 600 highly shared, low-generation-probability nucleotide sequences were removed to address suspected cross-contamination and a sequencing artifact. In a later analysis, a clonal expansion index for each public chain was calculated from normalized within-repertoire ranks of inferred template counts. In a later analysis, generation probabilities were computed with a VDJ recombination model fitted to out-of-frame rearrangements, and the resulting probabilities were checked against IGoR. In a later analysis, TCR-TCR, TCR-HLA and TCR-CMV co-occurrence was scored with hypergeometric tests, and a repertoire-size bias correction was applied to TCR pairs. A later analysis estimated false discovery rates by permuting HLA or CMV assignments 20 times. In a later analysis, co-occurring TCRs were grouped using DBSCAN, and TCRdist sequence similarity was added for clustering within HLA-allele-positive subsets. Repertoires with fewer than 30,000 or more than 120,000 public chains were left out of co-occurrence clustering, as were five repertoires with anomalous nucleotide sharing. Drawn from immuneACCESS, this table holds only the in-frame rearrangements with V and J called that TCRdb kept. Clones are partly lost; checked studies trace under half to an unresolved V gene and leave the rest unexplained. From that table come the V and J calls and clone size; the DNA was used to work out D and trimming. The sample has under 150,000 clones on record, roughly four fifths of them singletons. The leading ten clones occupy 1.3% of the sample.

Including cysteine and phenylalanine, the CDR3 has 15 amino acids. Just CDR3 DNA is preserved here, 45 bases in frame from base 1. The germline V and J ends show losses of 3 bases and 0 bases respectively, and no gene match explains 2 bases of the junction. The germline V gene gives CDR1 as SNHLY and CDR2 as FYNNEI. The cohort was made up of hundreds of healthy bone marrow donors. All cohort members were sampled while nominally healthy, although unrecorded immune exposures were likely present. The donor was CMV seronegative and was included in the group of several hundred seronegative cohort members. A peripheral blood sample was provided by each donor, and peripheral blood mononuclear cells were used for TCR beta sequencing. Genomic DNA extraction from the blood cell samples was performed with the Qiagen DNeasy Blood Extraction Kit. This clone was detected a few times. Its antigen is still unknown. No base quality values were provided; no much bigger clone lies one nucleotide off.

Specimen: PBMCs. Recombination connected TRBV2 to TRBJ1-1; 9 bases in the junction line up with TRBD1. The TCR originated in a woman aged 40 to 50 in good health and CMV-seronegative. The nucleotide sequence is given as TGTGCCAGCAGTGAGGGACAGGGACTGAACACTGAAGCTTTCTTT. It is translated as CASSEGQGLNTEAFF.